This TCR beta chain was obtained from a study of blood T cell repertoires in COVID-19. On the study more broadly: The study drew acute and convalescent COVID-19 samples from the United States, Italy and Spain. The analysed material was cDNA or gDNA that came from T cells, B-cell-depleted T cells, or PBMCs.

The CDR3 totals 14 residues. Germline CDR1 and CDR2: SGHDT and YYEEEE. V was pared by 3 bases and J by 4 bases, with 11 bases between. As originally analysed: Amplification of reference gene primers was used by the study to estimate nucleated cell counts. TCRdb keeps only in-frame clones here, not all; method: immunoSEQ multiplex PCR. V, J and clone size are those of that table, while D and trimming were read from the DNA. The table includes tens of thousands of clones, about 78% detected once. This rearrangement joins TRBV5-6 to TRBJ1-5; D is possibly TRBD1 (6 bases). The sequencing sample was made of peripheral blood. The receptor's source is a human donor in a cohort sampled during active COVID-19. CDR3: CASSSGTLNQPQHF. CDR3 nucleotide sequence: TGTGCCAGCAGCTCCGGGACATTGAATCAGCCCCAGCATTTT.